This TCR beta chain stems from a study of metastatic and nonmetastatic thyroid tumors. Many counts were recorded for this clone. The entire patient cohort was treatment-naive prior to thyroid surgery. TCRdb re-called the PCR reads with MiXCR. The sample holds roughly 30,000 clones, approximately 17% seen once. The TCR sequence derives from a female donor with papillary thyroid cancer or a benign thyroid nodule (not recorded which). Some clones in this sample may be carry-over from other donors' samples. Sequenced: blood.

The CDR3 loop is CASSSGQEEAFF. The DNA for the CDR3 is TGCGCCAGCAGCTCAGGACAGGAGGAGGCTTTCTTT. V usage is TRBV5-1 and J usage is TRBJ1-1; TRBD1 matches 7 bases. In germline, CDR1 is SGHRS, CDR2 YFSETQ. V shed 3 bases, J shed 11 bases, and the junction held 7 bases outside the gene matches. The CDR3 consists of 12 residues.